A selection of T cell receptor beta chains follows, all from one sample in a study of cytomegalovirus exposure and HLA in healthy donors. Repertoires were generated with immunoSEQ multiplex PCR, while TCRdb's copy carries only in-frame clones and drops some. Here the sample table reports about 120,000 clones. Sequenced material: PBMCs. These receptors originate from a man aged 30 to 45 in good health and CMV-seronegative. CDR3s include the opening cysteine and the closing phenylalanine or tryptophan. The order of the fields is D gene, clone size, J gene, V gene, CDR3 protein, CDR3 DNA. A D gene is named only where the DNA matches it firmly. Size values are once, few and many counts, or a class for expanded clones, and some rows have none.

. | . | TRBJ1-1 | TRBV18 | CASSLKDSHPIAFF | TGTGCCAGCTCACTAAAGGACAGCCACCCCATCGCTTTCTTT
. | . | TRBJ1-5 | TRBV6-1 | CASSEASGGGNQPQHF | TGTGCCAGCAGTGAAGCCTCGGGGGGTGGCAATCAGCCCCAGCATTTT
TRBD2 | . | TRBJ2-1 | TRBV7-3 | CASSFAGGPLGEQFF | TGTGCCAGCAGCTTCGCGGGGGGGCCACTGGGCGAGCAGTTCTTC
. | . | TRBJ1-2 | TRBV5-1 | CASSSTTGSLGYTF | TGCGCCAGCAGCTCGACTACAGGGTCCCTAGGCTACACCTTC
TRBD1 | medium-sized | TRBJ1-4 | TRBV10-3 | CATASGTDIATNEKLFF | TGTGCCACCGCCTCCGGGACAGATATTGCAACTAATGAAAAACTGTTTTTT
TRBD1 | . | TRBJ2-7 | TRBV27 | CATAGTGYYEQYF | TGTGCCACCGCCGGGACAGGGTACTACGAGCAGTACTTC
TRBD1 | . | TRBJ1-2 | TRBV25-1 | CASADRAGNYGYTF | TGTGCCAGCGCCGACAGGGCTGGAAACTATGGCTACACCTTC
. | . | TRBJ2-7 | TRBV7-9 | CASSPHPREIGYEQYF | TGTGCCAGCAGCCCCCACCCCAGGGAAATAGGGTACGAGCAGTACTTC
. | . | TRBJ1-5 | TRBV2 | CASRGGGYSNQPQHF | TGTGCCAGCAGGGGTGGGGGGTATAGCAATCAGCCCCAGCATTTT
TRBD1 | . | TRBJ2-5 | TRBV6-1 | CASSPGTGGETQYF | TGTGCCAGCAGTCCCGGGACAGGGGGAGAGACCCAGTACTTC
TRBD2 | . | TRBJ2-3 | TRBV5-6 | CASSSLARGADTQYF | TGTGCCAGCAGCTCACTAGCGCGAGGGGCAGATACGCAGTATTTT
. | . | TRBJ1-1 | TRBV2 | CASSATGNTEAFF | TGTGCCAGCAGCGCGACAGGGAACACTGAAGCTTTCTTT
. | . | TRBJ1-2 | TRBV5-4 | CASSLAGQGRFQDGYTF | TGTGCCAGCAGCTTGGCAGGGCAGGGGCGTTTTCAGGATGGCTACACCTTC
TRBD1 | . | TRBJ1-5 | TRBV30 | CAWDPGQGNQPQHF | TGTGCCTGGGACCCGGGACAGGGGAATCAGCCCCAGCATTTT
TRBD2 | . | TRBJ2-3 | TRBV6-5 | CASSLAGATDTQYF | TGTGCCAGCAGCCTAGCGGGGGCCACAGATACGCAGTATTTT
TRBD1 | . | TRBJ2-6 | TRBV6-5 | CASSYSGGAGANVLTF | TGTGCCAGCAGTTACTCAGGGGGCGCTGGGGCCAACGTCCTGACTTTC
TRBD1 | . | TRBJ1-2 | TRBV6-5 | CASRSGTGGAYGYTF | TGTGCCAGCAGGTCCGGGACAGGAGGCGCCTATGGCTACACCTTC